This is a list of T cell receptor beta chains from one sample in a study of post-analysis software for immune sequencing data. TCRdb reprocessed the PCR reads via MiXCR and lists one record per CDR3 protein. The sample has around 250,000 distinct CDR3 sequences, approximately 34% seen once. The sample comprised blood. The origin of the receptors is a girl under 18 with multiple sclerosis. Both conserved end residues are part of each CDR3. Each record gives: J gene, clone size, V gene, CDR3 protein. A row's size may be missing; if present it is once, few, many or a size class.

TRBJ2-1	few	TRBV11-3	CASSPGTSGGIRYNEQFF
TRBJ2-1	many	TRBV28	CASTPTGSYNEQFF
TRBJ1-1	many	TRBV29-1	CSVVSVNLFENTEAFF
TRBJ2-2	NA	TRBV11-2	CASSSMDRVTGELFF
TRBJ1-2	NA	TRBV12-3/TRBV12-4	CASSGGTGVRGYGYTF
TRBJ1-2	many	TRBV29-1	CSVGNGYNYGYTF
TRBJ2-5	many	TRBV5-1	CASRRSSGEETQYF
TRBJ1-5	many	TRBV7-2	CASSLDAGGNQPQHF
TRBJ1-1	few	TRBV2	CASRGARAFF
TRBJ1-1	many	TRBV20-1	CSAPLSTLDSISEAFF
NA	NA	TRBV20-1	CSAPSSLGPLEQYF
TRBJ1-5	few	TRBV6-6	CASSLDRFGQPQHF
TRBJ2-2	NA	TRBV20-1	CAKGSNTGELFF
NA	NA	TRBV20-1	CSARDMSGRNEQYF
TRBJ1-1	NA	TRBV7-9	CAGSQSPTGNTEAFF
TRBJ2-7	NA	TRBV7-8	CASSLGRGQYEQYF
TRBJ2-3	NA	TRBV20-1	CSASPGTVDTQYF
TRBJ2-5	many	TRBV20-1	CSARAIAGAQETQYF
TRBJ2-5	NA	TRBV3-1	CASSPRVMGAPYQETQYF
TRBJ2-1	many	TRBV20-1	CSAGRASDEQFF
TRBJ1-5	NA	TRBV28	CAGRLGSTSQPQHF
TRBJ2-1	NA	TRBV7-3	CASSSIRDRVDNEQFF
TRBJ1-1	many	TRBV4-1	CASSSWTSGTEAFF
TRBJ2-2	few	TRBV28	CASSFPSGGRAGELFF
TRBJ1-2	many	TRBV4-1	CASSLRDRGRRDYGYTF
TRBJ2-7	NA	TRBV6-2/TRBV6-3	CASSYQAGNYEQYF
TRBJ2-7	NA	TRBV6-6	CASSLRTSETYEQYF
TRBJ2-1	once	TRBV20-1	CSAPYGQQFF
TRBJ2-3	many	TRBV7-2	CASSSGATDTQYF
TRBJ2-5	many	TRBV20-1	CSASRRDGQETQYF
TRBJ2-7	NA	TRBV20-1	CSARDAGIHYEQYF
TRBJ1-1	many	TRBV29-1	CSVITEGWMRAFF
TRBJ2-5	NA	TRBV24-1	CTTSVLGGLGETQYF
TRBJ2-3	NA	TRBV20-1	CSARDPGRVGTDTQYF
NA	few	TRBV29-1	CSVLYGTLYNEQYF
TRBJ2-7	few	TRBV5-1	CASSLVGGWYEQYF
TRBJ1-2	NA	TRBV7-2	CASSFDTHGYTF
TRBJ1-6	NA	TRBV5-1	CASSSGQNNSPPHF
TRBJ2-5	many	TRBV6-5	CASSGTNKQETQYF
TRBJ2-3	many	TRBV28	CASSFAGPRTDTQYF
TRBJ1-1	NA	TRBV2	CASSDGGGGGEAFF
TRBJ2-3	many	TRBV27	CASSFVGGSQGDTQYF